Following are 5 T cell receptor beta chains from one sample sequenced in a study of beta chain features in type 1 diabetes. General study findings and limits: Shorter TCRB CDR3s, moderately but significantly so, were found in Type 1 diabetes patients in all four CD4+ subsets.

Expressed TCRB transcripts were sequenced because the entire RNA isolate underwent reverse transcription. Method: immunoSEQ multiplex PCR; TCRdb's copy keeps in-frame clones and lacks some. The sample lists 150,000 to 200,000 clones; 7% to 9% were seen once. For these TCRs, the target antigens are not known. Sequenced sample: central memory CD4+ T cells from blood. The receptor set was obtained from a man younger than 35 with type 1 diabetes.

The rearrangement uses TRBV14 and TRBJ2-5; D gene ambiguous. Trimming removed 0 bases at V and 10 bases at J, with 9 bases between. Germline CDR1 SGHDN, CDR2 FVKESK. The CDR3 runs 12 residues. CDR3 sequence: CASSQDAQFQYF. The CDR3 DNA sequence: TGTGCCAGCAGCCAAGATGCACAGTTCCAGTACTTC. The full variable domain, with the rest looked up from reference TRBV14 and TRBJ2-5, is EAGVTQFPSHSVIEKGQTVTLRCDPISGHDNLYWYRRVMGKEIKFLLHFVKESKQDESGMPNNRFLAERTGGTYSTLKVQPAELEDSGVYFCASSQDAQFQYFGPGTRLLVL.

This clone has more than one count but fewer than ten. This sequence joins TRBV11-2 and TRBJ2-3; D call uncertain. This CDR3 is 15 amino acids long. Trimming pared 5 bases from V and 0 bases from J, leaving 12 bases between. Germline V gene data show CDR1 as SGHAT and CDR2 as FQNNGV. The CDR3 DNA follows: TGTGCCAGCAGCCCTGTGCGTACTAGCACAGATACGCAGTATTTT. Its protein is CASSPVRTSTDTQYF.

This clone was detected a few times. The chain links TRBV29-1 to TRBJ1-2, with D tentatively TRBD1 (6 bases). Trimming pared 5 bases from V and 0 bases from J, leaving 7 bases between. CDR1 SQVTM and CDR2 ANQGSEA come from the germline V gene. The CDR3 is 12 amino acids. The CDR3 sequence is CSVWTANYGYTF. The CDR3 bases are TGCAGCGTTTGGACAGCTAACTATGGCTACACCTTC. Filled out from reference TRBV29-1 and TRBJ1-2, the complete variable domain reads SAVISQKPSRDICQRGTSLTIQCQVDSQVTMMFWYRQQPGQSLTLIATANQGSEATYESGFVIDKFPISRPNLTFSTLTVSNMSPEDSSIYLCSVWTANYGYTFGSGTRLTVV.

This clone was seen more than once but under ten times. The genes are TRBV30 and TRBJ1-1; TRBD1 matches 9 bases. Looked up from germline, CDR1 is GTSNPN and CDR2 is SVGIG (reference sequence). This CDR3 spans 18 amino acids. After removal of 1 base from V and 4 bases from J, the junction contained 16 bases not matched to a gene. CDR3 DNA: TGTGCCTGGAGTGGTTCCCCAAGGACAGGGGATATCGGCACTGAAGCTTTCTTT. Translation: CAWSGSPRTGDIGTEAFF.

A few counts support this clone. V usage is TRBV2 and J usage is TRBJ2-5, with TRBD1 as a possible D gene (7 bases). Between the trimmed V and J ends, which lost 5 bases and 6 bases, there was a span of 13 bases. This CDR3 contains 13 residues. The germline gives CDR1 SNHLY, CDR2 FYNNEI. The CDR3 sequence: CASSFRGAQTQYF. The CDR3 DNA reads TGTGCCAGCAGTTTCAGGGGGGCTCAGACCCAGTACTTC.